In its sample, the clone carrying this T cell receptor beta chain was seen many times. This entry comes from a study of neurological immune-mediated disorders. cDNA synthesis was performed by 5'RACE with 10-nucleotide random UMIs. TCRdb independently ran MiXCR on the 5' RACE reads; one entry per CDR3 protein. The sample lists 84,000 or so distinct CDR3 sequences; roughly 4.3% were seen once. Time point reported: longitudinal time-point 3. This receptor was identified in a woman aged 55-69 years with multiple sclerosis. Sequenced: PBMCs.

CDR3 amino acids: CASSYTGNTEAFF. CDR3 DNA: TGTGCCAGCAGTTATACGGGGAACACTGAAGCTTTCTTT. V and J are TRBV6-6 and TRBJ1-1; D uncertain. Germline lookup yields CDR1 MNHNY and CDR2 SVGAGI (reference sequence). The CDR3 is 13 amino acids. With 3 bases removed from V and 1 base from J, the gap between germline ends came to 6 bases.